This TCR beta chain was found in a study of T cells after posttransplantation cyclophosphamide. This clone showed up many times. Assay: immunoSEQ multiplex PCR; the TCRdb copy retains only in-frame clones and omits some. Altogether about 38,000 clones were found in the sample, and no singletons occur. CDR1 is MNHEY and CDR2 is SMNVEV in the germline V gene (reference sequence). The CDR3 spans 16 residues. Trimming pared 2 bases from V and 4 bases from J, leaving 17 bases between. The chain has TRBV27 and TRBJ1-1; D is ambiguous. The sequence was obtained from a man aged 50-59 years in good health, CMV-negative, and a related stem cell transplant donor. The sequencing input was PBMCs. The CDR3 spells CASSLAVRGRSTEAFF. CDR3 coding DNA: TGTGCCAGCAGTTTAGCGGTACGAGGGAGGAGCACTGAAGCTTTCTTT.